This is a list of T cell receptor beta chains from one sample in a study of molecular identifiers for immune sequencing clone quantification. TCRdb processed the PCR reads anew with MiXCR; each CDR3 protein has one entry. The data contain some 70,000 distinct CDR3 sequences, 18% of them seen just once; the ten biggest clones take up approximately 1.5%. Input material: naive CD8+ T cells from blood, with Jurkat cell RNA spiked in. These receptors originate from a human donor in good health. Some libraries in this study had Jurkat cell RNA spiked in. The CDR3 runs from the conserved cysteine through the conserved F or W. D genes are given only for firm matches. Clone size is stated in some rows and not others, as once, few, many or a class when expanded.

abundance,d_gene,v_gene,j_gene,CDR3aa,CDR3nt
-,-,TRBV12-3/TRBV12-4,TRBJ2-1,CASSLGGVNEQFF,TGTGCCAGCAGTTTAGGAGGAGTCAATGAGCAGTTCTTC
-,-,TRBV27,TRBJ1-3,CASSPVGPAGNTIYF,TGTGCCAGCAGTCCCGTGGGTCCGGCTGGAAACACCATATATTTT
-,TRBD2,TRBV2,TRBJ2-4,CASSGFGGSWDIQYF,TGTGCCAGCAGTGGATTTGGCGGGAGTTGGGACATTCAGTACTTC
many,TRBD2,TRBV9,TRBJ2-3,CASSVGIGAGGTDTQYF,TGTGCCAGCAGCGTAGGAATCGGAGCGGGAGGCACAGATACGCAGTATTTT
many,TRBD1,TRBV27,TRBJ1-5,CASSVDRGGNQPQHF,TGTGCCAGCAGTGTAGACAGGGGAGGCAATCAGCCCCAGCATTTT
many,TRBD2,TRBV29-1,TRBJ2-1,CSAKLLAGNYNEQFF,TGCAGCGCGAAACTACTAGCGGGGAACTACAATGAGCAGTTCTTC
many,TRBD2,TRBV20-1,TRBJ2-2,CSARDGGRATGELFF,TGCAGTGCTAGAGATGGGGGGAGGGCCACCGGGGAGCTGTTTTTT
many,-,TRBV18,TRBJ2-3,CASSQGGRADTQYF,TGTGCCAGCTCCCAGGGGGGCCGGGCAGATACGCAGTATTTT
few,TRBD1,TRBV12-3/TRBV12-4,TRBJ2-1,CASSFGSGQHNEQFF,TGTGCCAGCAGTTTCGGGTCGGGACAGCACAATGAGCAGTTCTTC
many,-,TRBV29-1,TRBJ2-7,CSVGTGSGGHEQYF,TGCAGCGTTGGGACAGGCTCTGGGGGGCACGAGCAGTACTTC
many,-,TRBV20-1,TRBJ2-7,CSAPSRALYEQYF,TGCAGTGCCCCCTCCCGGGCACTCTACGAGCAGTACTTC
many,-,TRBV30,TRBJ2-3,CAWTAGTSTDTQYF,TGTGCCTGGACCGCCGGGACTAGCACAGATACGCAGTATTTT
many,-,TRBV7-8,TRBJ2-2,CASSLALDSMNTGELFF,TGTGCCAGCAGCTTAGCGCTGGACAGTATGAACACCGGGGAGCTGTTTTTT
-,TRBD2,TRBV7-6,TRBJ2-7,CASSGSSGSPEQYF,TGTGCCAGCAGCGGATCTAGCGGGAGTCCCGAGCAGTACTTC
-,-,TRBV27,TRBJ1-1,CASSLDLANTEAFF,TGTGCCAGCAGTTTGGACCTAGCGAACACTGAAGCTTTCTTT
few,-,TRBV3-1,TRBJ2-1,CASSQGGPWGEQFF,TGTGCCAGCAGCCAAGGAGGACCCTGGGGTGAGCAGTTCTTC
many,-,TRBV7-6,TRBJ2-5,CASSLGLGAPHETQYF,TGTGCCAGCAGCTTAGGTCTCGGGGCGCCGCATGAGACCCAGTACTTC
many,TRBD2,TRBV11-2,TRBJ2-1,CASSSLAGSNNEQFF,TGTGCCAGCAGCTCGCTAGCGGGAAGCAACAATGAGCAGTTCTTC
many,-,TRBV29-1,TRBJ2-1,CSCGDEQFF,TGCAGCTGCGGGGATGAGCAGTTCTTC
many,TRBD1,TRBV30,TRBJ2-2,CAWINGTENANTGELFF,TGTGCCTGGATAAACGGGACAGAGAACGCGAACACCGGGGAGCTGTTTTTT
-,-,TRBV9,TRBJ1-2,CASSGNGALGYTF,TGTGCCAGCAGCGGGAACGGGGCGTTAGGCTACACCTTC
many,-,TRBV11-2,TRBJ2-1,CASSLGPARSSSYNEQFF,TGTGCCAGCAGCTTAGGACCCGCGCGGAGTAGCTCCTACAATGAGCAGTTCTTC
many,-,TRBV29-1,TRBJ2-1,CSVDRGDPEQFF,TGCAGCGTTGACCGGGGAGATCCGGAGCAGTTCTTC
many,-,TRBV7-2,TRBJ2-3,CASSEWNSDTQYF,TGTGCCAGCAGCGAGTGGAATTCAGATACGCAGTATTTT
many,TRBD1,TRBV9,TRBJ1-1,CASSVGSGQAPRYTEAFF,TGTGCCAGCAGCGTAGGTTCGGGACAGGCCCCGCGTTACACTGAAGCTTTCTTT
few,-,TRBV20-1,TRBJ1-5,CSARDRTGDQPQHF,TGCAGTGCTAGAGATAGGACCGGAGATCAGCCCCAGCATTTT
many,-,TRBV20-1,TRBJ2-7,CSARGGSSYEQYF,TGCAGTGCTAGAGGGGGTAGTTCCTACGAGCAGTACTTC
many,-,TRBV7-3,TRBJ2-5,CASSLFPGDLQETQYF,TGTGCCAGCAGCTTATTTCCCGGAGATCTACAAGAGACCCAGTACTTC
-,-,TRBV25-1,TRBJ2-5,CASSEFGGVKETQYF,TGTGCCAGCAGTGAATTCGGGGGAGTTAAGGAGACCCAGTACTTC
many,-,TRBV29-1,TRBJ2-7,CSVPGPKGGQYF,TGCAGCGTCCCTGGGCCTAAGGGTGGGCAGTACTTC
many,TRBD1,TRBV29-1,TRBJ2-5,CSVVRDREEFGTQYF,TGCAGCGTTGTGAGGGACAGAGAGGAATTCGGGACCCAGTACTTC
many,-,TRBV28,TRBJ2-7,CASSLEVLREQYF,TGTGCCAGCAGCCTCGAAGTTCTGAGGGAGCAGTACTTC
many,TRBD2,TRBV20-1,TRBJ2-5,CSARVSLAGVAQYF,TGCAGTGCTAGAGTATCGCTAGCGGGAGTGGCCCAGTACTTC
many,-,TRBV15,TRBJ2-1,CATSYNGNLEQFF,TGTGCCACCAGCTACAACGGAAACTTGGAGCAGTTCTTC
-,-,TRBV13,TRBJ2-1,CASSQWVGGEQFF,TGTGCCAGCAGCCAATGGGTGGGGGGTGAGCAGTTCTTC
-,TRBD2,TRBV5-1,TRBJ2-7,CASSLTLTSGISDEQYF,TGCGCCAGCAGCCTGACCCTGACTAGCGGGATCAGTGATGAGCAGTACTTC
many,-,TRBV15,TRBJ2-2,CATSRDQSFTGELFF,TGTGCCACCAGCAGAGATCAGAGTTTCACCGGGGAGCTGTTTTTT
-,-,TRBV7-2,TRBJ2-7,CAGSLTRDGGHEQYF,TGTGCCGGCAGCCTAACCCGGGACGGGGGCCACGAGCAGTACTTC
many,-,TRBV7-9,TRBJ2-7,CASSSNDGYEQYF,TGTGCCAGCAGCTCGAACGATGGCTACGAGCAGTACTTC
-,-,TRBV12-3/TRBV12-4,TRBJ2-7,CASGLSGAYEQYF,TGTGCCAGCGGGCTTTCCGGGGCCTACGAGCAGTACTTC
few,-,TRBV6-2/TRBV6-3,TRBJ1-2,CASSYGPYGYTF,TGTGCCAGCAGTTACGGGCCCTATGGCTACACCTTC
many,-,TRBV6-2/TRBV6-3,TRBJ1-1,CASSYLVDGAEAFF,TGTGCCAGCAGTTACCTCGTGGACGGCGCTGAAGCTTTCTTT
many,-,TRBV7-3,TRBJ2-4,CASSLGVGAKNIQYF,TGTGCCAGCAGCTTAGGCGTCGGGGCCAAAAACATTCAGTACTTC
-,-,TRBV13,TRBJ2-1,CASSSPYWGSYNEQFF,TGTGCCAGCAGCTCCCCCTACTGGGGCTCCTACAATGAGCAGTTCTTC
-,-,TRBV12-3/TRBV12-4,TRBJ2-2,CASSPSSVRGELFF,TGTGCCAGCAGTCCCTCCTCGGTGCGAGGGGAGCTGTTTTTT